A selection of T cell receptor beta chains follows, all from one sample in a study of CD8 T cells in ankylosing spondylitis. TCRdb ran MiXCR on the 5' RACE reads and lists one entry per CDR3 protein. The sample carries approximately 140,000 distinct CDR3 sequences, under 45% recorded once. Sequencing was done on a sample of synovial fluid, either unsorted or a sorted T cell fraction (not recorded which). The source is a male donor with ankylosing spondylitis. CDR3s include the opening cysteine and the closing phenylalanine or tryptophan. Each record gives: V gene, CDR3 length, J gene, D gene, clone size, CDR3 protein, CDR3 DNA. D genes are given only for firm matches. Part of the rows lack a size; the others show once, few, many or a class for expanded clones.

TRBV27	15	TRBJ2-1	NA	once	CASSPLGDSYNEQFF	TGTGCCAGCAGTCCCCTAGGGGATTCCTACAATGAGCAGTTCTTC
TRBV6-1	15	TRBJ2-1	NA	NA	CASSERDSEVHEQFF	TGTGCCAGCAGTGAACGGGACTCCGAAGTGCATGAGCAGTTCTTC
TRBV4-3	15	TRBJ2-7	TRBD2	NA	CASSQDRLAAYEQYF	TGCGCCAGCAGCCAAGATCGGCTAGCGGCCTACGAGCAGTACTTC
TRBV28	14	TRBJ1-1	NA	NA	CASSFSQGNTEAFF	TGTGCCAGCAGTTTCTCCCAGGGGAACACTGAAGCTTTCTTT
TRBV6-5	13	TRBJ2-7	NA	NA	CASSLLDGYEQYF	TGTGCCAGCAGTTTACTGGACGGATACGAGCAGTACTTC
TRBV11-1	19	TRBJ2-1	NA	NA	CASMGTRASGQQSYNEQFF	TGTGCCAGCATGGGCACCCGCGCCTCGGGACAACAATCCTACAATGAGCAGTTCTTC
TRBV7-6	13	TRBJ1-1	NA	NA	CASSLDIYTEAFF	TGTGCCAGCAGCTTAGATATTTACACTGAAGCTTTCTTT
TRBV4-2	15	TRBJ2-7	NA	few	CASSLPAGRSYEQYF	TGTGCCAGCAGCCTACCGGCGGGACGCTCCTACGAGCAGTACTTC
TRBV15	17	TRBJ2-7	NA	NA	CATSRVPPQKKVNEQYF	TGTGCCACCAGCAGAGTCCCCCCTCAAAAAAAGGTCAACGAGCAGTACTTC
TRBV20-1	12	TRBJ2-7	NA	NA	CSVTGGTYEQYF	TGCAGTGTTACAGGAGGGACCTACGAGCAGTACTTC
TRBV15	19	TRBJ2-6	NA	NA	CATSDPGALFQTGANVLTF	TGTGCCACCAGCGACCCAGGGGCCCTATTCCAGACTGGGGCCAACGTCCTGACTTTC
TRBV4-3	18	TRBJ2-1	TRBD2	few	CASSQDGLAGGPYNEQFF	TGCGCCAGCAGCCAAGATGGACTAGCGGGAGGGCCCTACAATGAGCAGTTCTTC
TRBV28	18	TRBJ1-2	NA	few	CASSFHGMGGSVNYGYTF	TGTGCCAGCAGTTTTCATGGGATGGGGGGCTCAGTCAACTATGGCTACACCTTC
TRBV29-1	13	TRBJ1-5	TRBD1	few	CSVADRGYQPQHF	TGCAGCGTGGCAGACAGGGGGTATCAGCCCCAGCATTTT
TRBV5-1	15	TRBJ1-1	NA	NA	CASSLFGYWGTEAFF	TGCGCCAGCAGCTTGTTCGGTTATTGGGGAACTGAAGCTTTCTTT
TRBV27	12	TRBJ2-1	NA	NA	CASSLFGVEQFF	TGTGCCAGCAGTTTATTTGGGGTTGAGCAGTTCTTC
TRBV5-6	13	TRBJ1-2	NA	NA	CASSVQINYGYTF	TGTGCCAGCAGCGTTCAGATAAACTATGGCTACACCTTC
TRBV12-3/TRBV12-4	15	TRBJ1-5	NA	NA	CASSLWGIRNQPQHF	TGTGCCAGCAGTTTATGGGGGATCCGCAATCAGCCCCAGCATTTT
TRBV5-1	14	TRBJ1-6	TRBD1	few	CASSFDRAHSPLHF	TGCGCCAGCAGCTTCGACAGGGCCCATTCACCCCTCCACTTT
TRBV12-3/TRBV12-4	14	TRBJ2-3	NA	NA	CASSFLGFTDTQYF	TGTGCCAGCAGTTTTTTGGGCTTCACAGATACGCAGTATTTT
TRBV30	14	TRBJ2-7	NA	NA	CAWNLGPPGDEQYF	TGTGCCTGGAATCTCGGCCCCCCGGGGGACGAGCAGTACTTC
TRBV4-1	16	TRBJ1-1	NA	few	CASSQDSDSWDTEAFF	TGCGCCAGCAGCCAAGATAGTGACAGTTGGGACACTGAAGCTTTCTTT
TRBV5-1	15	TRBJ1-1	NA	few	CASSSNPDKNTEAFF	TGCGCCAGCAGCTCAAACCCTGACAAGAACACTGAAGCTTTCTTT
TRBV28	16	TRBJ2-2	NA	few	CASSLWAQANTGELFF	TGTGCCAGCAGTTTATGGGCCCAGGCGAACACCGGGGAGCTGTTTTTT
TRBV6-5	13	TRBJ2-5	NA	few	CASSSLRGETQYF	TGTGCCAGCAGTTCCCTAAGAGGAGAGACCCAGTACTTC
TRBV6-1	14	TRBJ2-2	TRBD1	many	CASSDGQDSGELFF	TGTGCCAGCAGTGACGGACAGGACTCCGGGGAGCTGTTTTTT
TRBV7-9	11	TRBJ2-7	NA	NA	CASSAHYEQYF	TGTGCCAGCAGCGCGCACTACGAGCAGTACTTC
TRBV7-2	14	TRBJ2-2	NA	few	CASSPNPATGELFF	TGTGCCAGCAGCCCTAACCCGGCCACCGGGGAGCTGTTTTTT
TRBV24-1	13	TRBJ2-3	NA	many	CATSDLTVDTQYF	TGTGCCACCAGTGATTTGACAGTGGATACGCAGTATTTT
TRBV2	17	TRBJ1-1	NA	NA	CASSEDGEGQVETEAFF	TGTGCCAGCAGTGAAGACGGGGAAGGCCAGGTGGAAACTGAAGCTTTCTTT
TRBV4-1	12	TRBJ2-7	NA	NA	CASSHGPYEQYF	TGCGCCAGCAGCCACGGACCATACGAGCAGTACTTC
TRBV14	14	TRBJ2-7	NA	many	CASSHVLFSYEQYF	TGTGCCAGCAGCCATGTGCTGTTCTCCTACGAGCAGTACTTC
TRBV6-5	13	TRBJ1-1	NA	NA	CASSYSVNTEAFF	TGTGCCAGCAGTTACTCGGTGAACACTGAAGCTTTCTTT
TRBV28	16	TRBJ1-5	NA	NA	CASSSSKKISNQPQHF	TGTGCCAGCAGTTCATCCAAAAAGATCAGCAATCAGCCCCAGCATTTT
TRBV5-6	13	TRBJ2-7	NA	many	CASSLRNNYEQYF	TGTGCCAGCAGCTTGAGGAACAACTACGAGCAGTACTTC
TRBV12-3/TRBV12-4	13	TRBJ2-2	NA	once	CASSFASPGELFF	TGTGCCAGCAGTTTTGCGAGTCCCGGGGAGCTGTTTTTT
TRBV6-2/TRBV6-3	14	TRBJ2-3	TRBD1	NA	CASSYGTGADTQYF	TGTGCCAGCAGTTACGGGACAGGGGCAGATACGCAGTATTTT
TRBV30	16	TRBJ2-1	TRBD2	NA	CAWSLSWGLAINEQFF	TGTGCCTGGAGCTTAAGTTGGGGACTAGCGATCAATGAGCAGTTCTTC
TRBV2	14	TRBJ2-3	NA	NA	CASNPGTRTDTQYF	TGTGCCAGCAACCCGGGGACGCGAACAGATACGCAGTATTTT
TRBV24-1	16	TRBJ2-6	NA	few	CATSDSTYSGANVLTF	TGTGCCACCAGTGACTCCACCTACTCTGGGGCCAACGTCCTGACTTTC
TRBV6-5	18	TRBJ2-2	TRBD1	NA	CASSYLPGGEGNTGELFF	TGTGCCAGCAGTTACTTGCCAGGGGGCGAAGGGAACACCGGGGAGCTGTTTTTT
TRBV6-4	16	TRBJ2-2	TRBD1	NA	CASSEGATGGTGELFF	TGTGCCAGCAGTGAGGGAGCGACAGGGGGAACCGGGGAGCTGTTTTTT
TRBV20-1	16	TRBJ2-7	NA	NA	CSARDLYGGAPDEQYF	TGCAGTGCTAGAGATCTCTACGGGGGAGCCCCGGACGAGCAGTACTTC
TRBV2	16	TRBJ2-7	NA	NA	CASSESLGQSSYEQYF	TGTGCCAGCAGTGAAAGTCTGGGTCAAAGCTCCTACGAGCAGTACTTC
TRBV6-6	13	TRBJ2-1	NA	few	CASRRSSYNEQFF	TGTGCCAGCCGGCGAAGCTCCTACAATGAGCAGTTCTTC
TRBV5-1	14	TRBJ1-2	NA	NA	CASSLAGTYYGYTF	TGCGCCAGCAGCTTGGCCGGGACATACTATGGCTACACCTTC
TRBV4-2	19	TRBJ2-2	TRBD2	many	CASSQDSSGTSGRVGELFF	TGTGCCAGCAGCCAAGATAGCTCCGGGACTAGCGGGAGAGTCGGGGAGCTGTTTTTT
TRBV7-8	17	TRBJ1-1	TRBD1	NA	CASSSRFRDRGPLGAFF	TGTGCCAGCAGCTCCAGATTTCGGGACAGGGGTCCTCTCGGAGCTTTCTTT
TRBV15	16	TRBJ2-1	TRBD2	few	CATSRGASGGINEQFF	TGTGCCACCAGCAGAGGGGCTAGCGGGGGGATCAATGAGCAGTTCTTC
TRBV20-1	13	TRBJ2-1	NA	few	CSARGVGGQGRFF	TGCAGTGCTAGAGGGGTGGGAGGCCAAGGTCGATTCTTC
TRBV7-4	16	TRBJ2-2	NA	NA	CASRYTGEGETGELFF	TGTGCCAGCAGATACACAGGGGAGGGAGAAACCGGGGAGCTGTTTTTT
TRBV7-2	17	TRBJ2-5	TRBD1	few	CASSSQTGLLFQETQYF	TGTGCCAGCAGCTCGCAGACAGGGTTACTTTTCCAAGAGACCCAGTACTTC
TRBV7-9	14	TRBJ2-1	TRBD1	once	CASSSRQGYNEQFF	TGTGCCAGCAGCTCTCGACAGGGTTACAATGAGCAGTTCTTC